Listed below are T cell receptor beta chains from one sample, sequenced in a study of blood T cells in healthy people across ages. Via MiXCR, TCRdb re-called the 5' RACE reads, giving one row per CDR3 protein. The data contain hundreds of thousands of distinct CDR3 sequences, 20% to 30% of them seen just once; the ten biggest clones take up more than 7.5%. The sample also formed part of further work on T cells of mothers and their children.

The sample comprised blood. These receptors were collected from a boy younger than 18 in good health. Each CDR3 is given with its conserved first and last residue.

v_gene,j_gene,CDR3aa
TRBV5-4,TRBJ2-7,CASSLSSLAGKEQYF
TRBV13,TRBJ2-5,CASSLGIAGGPEETQYF
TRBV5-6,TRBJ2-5,CASSLLLAGGLAETQYF
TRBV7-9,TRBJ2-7,CASSSPQGISYEQYF
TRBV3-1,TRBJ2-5,CASSQGHVPGTQYF
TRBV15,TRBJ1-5,CATSRVRLGQKNQPQHF
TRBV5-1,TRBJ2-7,CASRSGTGIYEQYF
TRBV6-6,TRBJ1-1,CASSSGTGMRAEAFF
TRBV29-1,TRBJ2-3,CSTKPGDYFPDTQYF
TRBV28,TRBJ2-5,CASRSPGAGETQYF
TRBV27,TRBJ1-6,CASSSLLSSYNSPLHF
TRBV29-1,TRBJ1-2,CSVAQGDYGYTF
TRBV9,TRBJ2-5,CASSTERETRGETQYF
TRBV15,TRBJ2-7,CATSSDRSSYEQYF
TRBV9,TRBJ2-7,CASSVDSRDEQYF
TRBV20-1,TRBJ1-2,CSATGTAYYGYTF
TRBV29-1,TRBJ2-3,CSVGWRLNTDTQYF
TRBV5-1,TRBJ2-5,CASSSDRHQETQYF
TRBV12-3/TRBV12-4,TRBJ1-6,CASRVESYNSPLHF
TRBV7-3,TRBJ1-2,CASSLTGRTSYGYTF
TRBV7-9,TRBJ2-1,CASRTGTDNEQFF
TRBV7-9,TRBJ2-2,CASRAPGLLTGELFF
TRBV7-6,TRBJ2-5,CASSLVPGRMETQYF
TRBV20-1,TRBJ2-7,CSAAGTGFTYEQYF
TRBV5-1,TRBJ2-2,CASSLIGLAGLNTGELFF
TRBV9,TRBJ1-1,CASSVDRQQNTEAFF
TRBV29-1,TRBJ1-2,CSVEDLEGYTF
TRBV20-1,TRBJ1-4,CSARAKRINEKLFF
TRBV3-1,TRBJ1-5,CASSQGQQPQHF
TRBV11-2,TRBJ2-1,CASSPNFSGGEQFF
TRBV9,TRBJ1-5,CASSVGALSGPQHF
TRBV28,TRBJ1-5,CASSDYRVAINQPQHF
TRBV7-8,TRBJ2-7,CASSPGLGDEQYF
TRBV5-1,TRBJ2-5,CASSWSGGGEETQYF
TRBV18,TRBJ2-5,CASPPRADQETQYF
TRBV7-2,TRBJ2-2,CASSREGPGGNTGELFF
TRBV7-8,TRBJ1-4,CASSSDSGAEKLFF
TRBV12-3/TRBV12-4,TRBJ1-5,CASSGTGEVQPQHF
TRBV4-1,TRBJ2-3,CASSQTGASTDTQYF
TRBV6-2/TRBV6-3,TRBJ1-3,CASSYPPGSGNTIYF
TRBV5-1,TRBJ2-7,CASGGDCSYEQYF
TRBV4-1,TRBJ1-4,CASSQVLPSKEKLFF
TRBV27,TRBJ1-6,CASSLDRGPSPLHF
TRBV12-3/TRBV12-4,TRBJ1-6,CASSLQGAGNSPLHF
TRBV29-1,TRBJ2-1,CSVVAGSNGQFF
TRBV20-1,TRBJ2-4,CSARLAGGSGLAKNIQYF
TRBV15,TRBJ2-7,CATSRERVGAYEQYF
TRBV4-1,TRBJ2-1,CASSITPTALGDEQFF
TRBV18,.,CASSPPGQPSYEQYF